Each of the 3 T cell receptor beta chains below was sequenced from the same sample in a study of shared clonotypes between healthy human individuals. Libraries were prepared by immunoSEQ multiplex PCR; TCRdb keeps only in-frame clonotypes and omits some of them. The sample lists 2 million or so clones; 90% to 95% were seen once. Sample: naive CD4+ T cells sorted from blood. Sample subset: CD45RA+ positively selected. These receptors all stem from a young man in good health.

The CDR3: CAWSVAGLPYNEQFF. CDR3 sequence (DNA): TGTGCCTGGAGTGTTGCGGGACTACCATACAATGAGCAGTTCTTC. The J gene is TRBJ2-1, the V gene TRBV30; 7 bases map to TRBD2. Germline V lookup: CDR1 GTSNPN, CDR2 SVGIG (reference sequence). Trimming removed 0 bases from V and 4 bases from J; junction bases left unmatched: 6. The CDR3 has 15 amino acids.

V usage is TRBV29-1 and J usage is TRBJ1-1; no firm D call. The CDR3 is made up of 14 amino acids. CDR1 is SQVTM and CDR2 is ANQGSEA in the germline V gene. Trimming took off 4 bases at V and 1 base at J, with 13 bases between the two ends. The CDR3 region is CSVVLSEPNTEAFF. The CDR3 DNA reads as TGCAGCGTTGTATTATCGGAGCCGAACACTGAAGCTTTCTTT.

This chain uses TRBV4-3 with TRBJ2-2; D tentatively fits TRBD1 or TRBD2 (5 bases each). Germline V gene lookup returns CDR1 LGHNA and CDR2 YSLEER. V was trimmed by 3 bases and J by 1 base, leaving 12 bases between them. This CDR3 is built from 16 residues. This chain's CDR3 is CASSQAGTVNTGELFF. CDR3 nucleotides: TGCGCCAGCAGCCAGGCCGGGACGGTGAACACCGGGGAGCTGTTTTTT.